Each of the 18 T cell receptor beta chains below was sequenced from the same sample in a study of blood T cell repertoires in COVID-19. This table comes from immunoSEQ multiplex PCR, and its TCRdb copy is limited to in-frame clones, with some not included. This table has about 270,000 clones, about 90% appearing once. Sample: peripheral blood. The receptor source for this set is a woman aged 50 to 60 with acute or convalescent COVID-19.

The V call is TRBV10-1, the J call TRBJ1-2; TRBD1 might be the D (6 bases). Germline CDR1 and CDR2: WNHNN and SYGVQD (reference sequence). V was shortened by 2 bases and J by 6 bases, with 13 bases between the two germline ends. The CDR3 spans 14 residues. As DNA, the CDR3 is TGCGCCAGCAGTGAGGGTACAGGGACCGATGGCTACACCTTC. Translating it yields CASSEGTGTDGYTF.

The rearrangement uses TRBV5-5 and TRBJ2-1; 14 bases map to TRBD2. CDR3 length: 19 amino acids. Germline V gene data show CDR1 as SGHKS and CDR2 as YYEKEE (reference sequence). V shed 2 bases, J shed 1 base, and the junction held 8 bases outside the gene matches. The CDR3 here is CASSLVGLAGGESYNEQFF. CDR3 nucleotide sequence: TGTGCCAGCAGCTTAGTTGGACTAGCGGGAGGTGAGTCCTACAATGAGCAGTTCTTC.

CDR3 bases: TGTGCCAGCAGTTACACCGAAGTACAAGAGACCCAGTACTTC. Amino acids: CASSYTEVQETQYF. The V call is TRBV7-6, the J call TRBJ2-5; D ambiguous. The CDR3 is 14 amino acids. V lost 6 bases, J lost 2 bases, and 13 bases lay in between. Germline-derived CDR1 and CDR2 are SGHVS and FNYEAQ. The whole variable domain, remainder taken from reference TRBV7-6 and TRBJ2-5, is GAGVSQSPRYKVTKRGQDVALRCDPISGHVSLYWYRQALGQGPEFLTYFNYEAQQDKSGLPNDRFSAERPEGSISTLTIQRTEQRDSAMYRCASSYTEVQETQYFGPGTRLLVL.

The genes are TRBV19 and TRBJ1-5; 7 nucleotides match TRBD1. The germline V gene has CDR1 LNHDA and CDR2 SQIVND (reference sequence). V shed 7 bases and J 6 bases; nucleotides not matched to a gene: 6. CDR3 length equals 13 residues. CDR3 loop: CASKGTGVQPQHF. The CDR3 DNA sequence: TGTGCCAGTAAGGGCACAGGGGTTCAGCCCCAGCATTTT.

This clone was observed a few times. The chain carries TRBV18 and TRBJ1-6; 9 nucleotides agree with TRBD1. Germline assignment: CDR1 KGHSH and CDR2 LQKENI. Unmatched junction bases numbered 3, after V lost 4 bases and J lost 5 bases. CDR3 length: 15 residues. CDR3 sequence: CASSLGQGNNSPLHF. CDR3 sequence (DNA): TGTGCCAGCTCACTAGGACAGGGGAATAATTCACCCCTCCACTTT.

This clone has just one count. This rearrangement joins TRBV4-1 to TRBJ2-7; 9 bases align to TRBD1. V shed 4 bases, J shed 4 bases, and the junction held 5 bases outside the gene matches. This CDR3 has 14 amino acids. From germline, CDR1 is MGHRA and CDR2 YSYEKL. The CDR3: CASSRPGQGYEQYF. The DNA for the CDR3 is TGCGCCAGCAGCCGCCCGGGACAGGGATACGAGCAGTACTTC.

Turning to this clone: A read error is possible here, since a much larger clone lies one base away. The DNA of the CDR3 is TGTGCCAGCAGCCCAGGGCGGGGAAACACCATATATTTT. It codes for CASSPGRGNTIYF. The chain has TRBV11-2 and TRBJ1-3; a weak D match, TRBD1 (5 bases). CDR3 size: 13 residues. The germline V gene encodes CDR1 SGHAT and CDR2 FQNNGV. Trimming pared 5 bases from V and 4 bases from J, leaving 9 bases between. The full variable domain, completed using reference TRBV11-2 and TRBJ1-3, is EAGVAQSPRYKIIEKRQSVAFWCNPISGHATLYWYQQILGQGPKLLIQFQNNGVVDDSQLPKDRFSAERLKGVDSTLKIQPAKLEDSAVYLCASSPGRGNTIYFGEGSWLTVV.

The gene calls are TRBV7-2 and TRBJ1-2; a weak D match, TRBD1 (6 bases). Germline CDR1 reads SGHTA; CDR2 reads FQGNSA. V gave up 4 bases and J gave up 4 bases, with 13 bases separating them. The CDR3 is 14 residues long. Here the CDR3 DNA reads TGTGCCAGCAGCTCCGATGGGGGCGGCTATGGCTACACCTTC. Protein: CASSSDGGGYGYTF. The full variable domain, in which reference TRBV7-2 and TRBJ1-2 provide the parts outside the CDR3, is GAGVSQSPSNKVTEKGKDVELRCDPISGHTALYWYRQSLGQGLEFLIYFQGNSAPDKSGLPSDRFSAERTGGSVSTLTIQRTQQEDSAVYLCASSSDGGGYGYTFGSGTRLTVV.

As DNA, the CDR3 is TGTGCCAGCAGACCCGGGACTAGCGGGAGGGGGTATAGCACAGATACGCAGTATTTT. Its translation: CASRPGTSGRGYSTDTQYF. The chain links TRBV21-1 to TRBJ2-3; the table's D call of TRBD2 was not tested on the DNA. TRBV21-1 constitutes a pseudogene. The CDR3 is 19 amino acids.

V is TRBV28 and J is TRBJ1-4; D is ambiguous. Germline values: CDR1 MDHEN, CDR2 SYDVKM. V was shortened by 2 bases and J by 5 bases, with 12 bases between the two germline ends. CDR3 length: 15 residues. The CDR3 here is CASSLLTAPNEKLFF. CDR3 nucleotide sequence: TGTGCCAGCAGTTTACTGACTGCCCCCAATGAAAAACTGTTTTTT.

The chain couples TRBV19 to TRBJ2-3; D remains unclear. Per the germline V gene, CDR1 is LNHDA and CDR2 is SQIVND (reference sequence). CDR3 length equals 14 residues. V dropped 7 bases and J dropped 2 bases, with 13 bases sitting between them. CDR3 coding DNA: TGTGCCAGTACGACGAGAGGATTCACAGATACGCAGTATTTT. Its translation: CASTTRGFTDTQYF.

The genes are TRBV9 and TRBJ1-5; TRBD1 might be the D (6 bases). This CDR3 comprises 19 residues. Germline assignment: CDR1 SGDLS and CDR2 YYNGEE. Trimming took off 3 bases at V and 0 bases at J, with 22 bases between the two ends. CDR3 protein: CASSEPGQPMPYSNQPQHF. CDR3 in DNA: TGTGCCAGCAGCGAACCGGGACAACCTATGCCATATAGCAATCAGCCCCAGCATTTT.

This clone was observed a single time. The chain recombines TRBV20-1 with TRBJ2-7; 7 bases are a match to TRBD1. Germline loops: CDR1 DFQATT, CDR2 SNEGSKA (reference sequence). The V gene end was trimmed by 5 bases and the J gene end by 4 bases; junction bases not matched to a gene: 2. The length of the CDR3 is 11 residues. The CDR3 DNA reads TGCAGTGCTTGGGACAGATACGAGCAGTACTTC. Translation gives CSAWDRYEQYF.

This chain uses TRBV30 with TRBJ2-3; weak D call: TRBD2 (6 bases). With 6 bases removed from V and 6 bases from J, the gap between germline ends came to 19 bases. The CDR3 runs 14 residues. Germline V gene lookup returns CDR1 GTSNPN and CDR2 SVGIG (reference sequence). CDR3 nucleotide sequence: TGTGCCTGTCGTAGCGGCCCATTGTTGGATACGCAGTATTTT. Its protein product is CACRSGPLLDTQYF.

This chain links TRBV7-7 with TRBJ2-3; D possibly corresponds to TRBD2 (5 bases). The V gene's germline CDR1 is SSHAT and CDR2 FNYEAQ (reference sequence). This CDR3 is built from 14 residues. The ends were cut back, 2 bases at V and 2 bases at J, with 8 bases in the middle. CDR3 protein: CASSLYRDTDTQYF. The CDR3 DNA reads TGTGCCAGCAGCTTATATCGGGACACAGATACGCAGTATTTT.

This sequence joins TRBV7-2 and TRBJ1-2; D is perhaps TRBD1 (6 bases). V was trimmed by 0 bases and J by 8 bases, leaving 13 bases between them. The CDR3 contains 14 residues. Per the germline V gene, CDR1 is SGHTA and CDR2 is FQGNSA. CDR3 in DNA: TGTGCCAGCAGCTTAGCACCCCGCGGACAGGGCTACACCTTC. Translation gives CASSLAPRGQGYTF.

The chain has TRBV5-5 and TRBJ2-7; 9 bases line up with TRBD1. The germline V gene encodes CDR1 SGHKS and CDR2 YYEKEE (reference sequence). The V and J ends lost 3 bases and 6 bases, in that order; junction bases with no gene match: 13. The CDR3 spans 16 residues. The CDR3 region is CASSSLRTGGEGEQYF. CDR3 sequence (DNA): TGTGCCAGCAGCTCACTACGAACAGGGGGCGAGGGCGAGCAGTACTTC.

The rearrangement uses TRBV12-5 and TRBJ2-1; possibly TRBD1 for D (6 bases). This CDR3 region has 16 residues. Germline loops: CDR1 LGHNT, CDR2 FRNRAP. The V and J ends lost 5 bases and 3 bases respectively, with 17 bases between them. This chain's CDR3 is CASGGNDRWGYNEQFF. CDR3 nucleotide sequence: TGTGCTAGTGGTGGAAACGACAGGTGGGGCTACAATGAGCAGTTCTTC.